This passage covers 7 T cell receptor beta chains from one sample sequenced in a study of T cell repertoires in cytomegalovirus infection (dated by TCRdb to between 2017 and 2020). The reads were generated on an Illumina HiSeq 1500. The raw public data were reprocessed by TCRdb itself: fastp quality trimming at Q25, MiXCR clonotype calling, in-frame beta chains only. When rows share a CDR3 protein, they turn into one entry using the most common DNA and genes. In all, the sample holds roughly 920,000 distinct CDR3 sequences, and approximately 31% of those were seen once. In total, the top ten clones hold over 11% of the sample. What the treatment or condition label conveys for this sample: in vitro stimulation with specific CMV peptide epitopes to enrich CMV-specific T cells. No antigen has been identified for these receptors. The sample consisted of cultured CD8+ T cells from PBMCs, taken from culture after CMV antigen stimulation. These receptors were obtained from a human donor in good health (CMV status not recorded). Some clones in this sample may be carry-over from other donors' samples.

This clonotype has at least ten counts. The chain couples TRBV7-2 to TRBJ2-3, with D maybe TRBD1 (5 bases). CDR1 and CDR2 (germline): SGHTA, FQGNSA. The CDR3 totals 15 residues. The germline V and J ends were trimmed by 7 bases and 2 bases, with 16 bases remaining between them. This chain's CDR3 is CASTLRQGVTDTQYF. CDR3 coding DNA: TGTGCCAGCACCTTGCGGCAGGGCGTCACAGATACGCAGTATTTT.

In this sample, this clonotype turned up once. Mismatch with germline at one junction end may stem from a read error. This chain links TRBV27 with TRBJ1-5; D remains ambiguous. The CDR3 sequence is 14 residues long. CDR1 is MNHEY, CDR2 SMNVEV, per germline (reference sequence). Written as DNA, the CDR3 is TGTGCCAGCAGTTTCTCTGGGGTCAATCAGTCCCAGCATTTT. Amino acid sequence: CASSFSGVNQSQHF.

The J gene is TRBJ1-1, the V gene TRBV28; no definite D call. Germline loops: CDR1 MDHEN, CDR2 SYDVKM. The CDR3 loop spans 12 amino acids. Trimming took off 5 bases at V and 6 bases at J, with 10 bases between the two ends. The CDR3 nucleotides are TGTGCCAGCAGTCAGAGAGCTCCTGAAGCTTTCTTT. Protein: CASSQRAPEAFF.

Details on this clonotype: An end of the junction differs from the germline gene, which may be a read error. The chain is built from TRBV6-2 or TRBV6-3 and TRBJ1-5; D call uncertain. The germline CDR1 and CDR2 sequences are MNHEY and SVGEGT. This CDR3 is 12 amino acids long. CDR3 region: CASEDPNQTQHF. CDR3 nucleotide sequence: TGTGCCAGCGAGGACCCTAATCAGACCCAGCATTTT.

This clonotype was counted ten times or more. The chain joins TRBV7-6 to TRBJ1-5; 7 bases match TRBD1. There are 17 residues in the CDR3. CDR1 and CDR2 from the germline V gene are SGHVS and FNYEAQ. V gave up 2 bases and J gave up 5 bases; unmatched junction bases: 12. The CDR3 reads CASSLFKGARRDQPQHF. The CDR3 nucleotides read TGTGCCAGCAGCTTATTCAAGGGGGCGCGGAGGGATCAGCCCCAGCATTTT.

As regards this clonotype: Since a much larger clone is just one base distant, this may be a read error. The V call is TRBV7-6, the J call TRBJ2-3, with TRBD2 matching over 9 bases. The trim removed 7 bases at V and 1 base at J, leaving 12 bases unmatched. This CDR3 region has 17 residues. Germline assignment: CDR1 SGHVS and CDR2 FNYEAQ. CDR3 DNA: TGTGCCAGCAACTCCGCCTTAGCGGGGGCTGGCACAGATACGCAGTATTTT. It encodes CASNSALAGAGTDTQYF.

As regards this clonotype: This clone may be a read error of a much larger clone one base away. The chain uses TRBV7-4 and TRBJ1-1; TRBD1 might be the D (5 bases). The CDR3 runs to 18 residues. Germline V gene sequence: CDR1 SGHVT, CDR2 SQSDAQ. In DNA form, the CDR3 reads TGTGCCAGCAACTTACCGGTGGGACCCGGAGGCGTGAACACTGAAGCTTTCTTT. It yields the protein CASNLPVGPGGVNTEAFF.